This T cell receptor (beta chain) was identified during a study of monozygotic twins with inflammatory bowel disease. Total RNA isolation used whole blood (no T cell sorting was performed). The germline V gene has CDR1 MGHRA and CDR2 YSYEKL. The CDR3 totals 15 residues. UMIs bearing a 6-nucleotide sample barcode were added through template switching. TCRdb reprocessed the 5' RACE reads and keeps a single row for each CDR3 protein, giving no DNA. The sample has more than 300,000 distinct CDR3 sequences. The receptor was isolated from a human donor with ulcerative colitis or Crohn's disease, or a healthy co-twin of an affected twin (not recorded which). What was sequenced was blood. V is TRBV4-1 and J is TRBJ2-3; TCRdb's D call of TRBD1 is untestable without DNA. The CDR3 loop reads CASSQAGSEGFTQYF.